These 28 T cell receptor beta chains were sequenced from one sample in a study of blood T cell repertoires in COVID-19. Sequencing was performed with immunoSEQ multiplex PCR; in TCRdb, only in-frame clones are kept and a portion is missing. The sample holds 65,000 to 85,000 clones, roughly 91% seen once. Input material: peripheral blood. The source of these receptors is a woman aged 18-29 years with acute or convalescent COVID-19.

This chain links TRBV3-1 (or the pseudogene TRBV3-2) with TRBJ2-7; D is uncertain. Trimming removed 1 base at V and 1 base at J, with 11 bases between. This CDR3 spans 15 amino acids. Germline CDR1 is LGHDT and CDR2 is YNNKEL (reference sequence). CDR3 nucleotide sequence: TGTGCCAGCAGCCAAGGCGCGGCTCTATCCTACGAGCAGTACTTC. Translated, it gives CASSQGAALSYEQYF.

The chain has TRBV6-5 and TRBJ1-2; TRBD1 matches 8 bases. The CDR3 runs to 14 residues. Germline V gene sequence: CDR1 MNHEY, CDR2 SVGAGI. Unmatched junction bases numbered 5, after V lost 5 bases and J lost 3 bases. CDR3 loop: CASSNRGVYYGYTF. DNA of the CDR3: TGTGCCAGCAGTAACAGGGGGGTCTACTATGGCTACACCTTC.

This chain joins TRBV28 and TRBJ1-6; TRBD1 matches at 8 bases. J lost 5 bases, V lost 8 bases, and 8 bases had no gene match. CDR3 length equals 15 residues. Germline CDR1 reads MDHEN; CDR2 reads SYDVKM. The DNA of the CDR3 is TGTGCCAGCGACCGGACAGGGATAGATAATTCACCCCTCCACTTT. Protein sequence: CASDRTGIDNSPLHF.

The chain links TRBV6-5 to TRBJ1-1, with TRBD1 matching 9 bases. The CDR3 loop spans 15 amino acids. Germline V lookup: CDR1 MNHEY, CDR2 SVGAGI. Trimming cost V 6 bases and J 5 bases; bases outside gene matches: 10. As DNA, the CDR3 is TGTGCCAGCAGGAAGCCGGGACAGGGAGGAACTGAAGCTTTCTTT. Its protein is CASRKPGQGGTEAFF.

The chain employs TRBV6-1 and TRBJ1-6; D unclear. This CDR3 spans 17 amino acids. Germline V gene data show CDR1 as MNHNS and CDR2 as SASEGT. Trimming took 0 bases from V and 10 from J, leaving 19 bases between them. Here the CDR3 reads CASSEALSPVGGSPLHF. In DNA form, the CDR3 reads TGTGCCAGCAGTGAAGCTTTATCGCCGGTGGGCGGGTCACCCCTCCACTTT.

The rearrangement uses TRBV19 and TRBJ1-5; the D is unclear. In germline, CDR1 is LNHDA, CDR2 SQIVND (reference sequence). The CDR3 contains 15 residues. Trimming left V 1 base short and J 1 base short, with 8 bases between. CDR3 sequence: CASSIGRASNQPQHF. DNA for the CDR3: TGTGCCAGTAGTATAGGTAGAGCGAGCAATCAGCCCCAGCATTTT.

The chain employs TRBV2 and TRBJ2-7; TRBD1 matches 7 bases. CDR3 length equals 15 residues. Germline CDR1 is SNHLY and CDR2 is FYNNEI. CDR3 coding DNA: TGTCCCTGCAGCACCACGACAGGGTACCCCTACGAGCAGTACTTC. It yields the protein CPCSTTTGYPYEQYF.

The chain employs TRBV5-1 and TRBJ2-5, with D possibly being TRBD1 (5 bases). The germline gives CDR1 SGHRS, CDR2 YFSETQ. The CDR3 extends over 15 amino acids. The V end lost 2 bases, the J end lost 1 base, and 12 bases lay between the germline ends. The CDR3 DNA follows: TGCGCCAGCAGCTTATCGACAGATCTCCAAGAGACCCAGTACTTC. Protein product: CASSLSTDLQETQYF.

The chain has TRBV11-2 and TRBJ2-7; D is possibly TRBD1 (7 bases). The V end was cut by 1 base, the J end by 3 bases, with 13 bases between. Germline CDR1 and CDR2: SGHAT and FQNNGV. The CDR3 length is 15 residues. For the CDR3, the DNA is TGTGCCAGCAGCTTAGCGTACAGGGGACTCTACGAGCAGTACTTC. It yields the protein CASSLAYRGLYEQYF.

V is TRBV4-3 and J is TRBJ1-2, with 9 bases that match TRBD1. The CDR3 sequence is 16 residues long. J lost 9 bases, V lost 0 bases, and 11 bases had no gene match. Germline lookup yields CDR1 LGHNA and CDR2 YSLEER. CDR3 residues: CASSQDRDREIIRYTF. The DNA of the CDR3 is TGCGCCAGCAGCCAAGATCGGGACAGGGAAATTATACGCTACACCTTC.

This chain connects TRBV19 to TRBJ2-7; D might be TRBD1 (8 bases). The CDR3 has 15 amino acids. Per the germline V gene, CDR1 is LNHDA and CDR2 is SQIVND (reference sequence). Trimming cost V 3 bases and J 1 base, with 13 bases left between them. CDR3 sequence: CASSINRGGSYEQYF. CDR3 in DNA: TGTGCCAGTAGTATCAACAGGGGGGGATCCTACGAGCAGTACTTC. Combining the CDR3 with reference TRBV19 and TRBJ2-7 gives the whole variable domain DGGITQSPKYLFRKEGQNVTLSCEQNLNHDAMYWYRQDPGQGLRLIYYSQIVNDFQKGDIAEGYSVSREKKESFPLTVTSAQKNPTAFYLCASSINRGGSYEQYFGPGTRLTVT.

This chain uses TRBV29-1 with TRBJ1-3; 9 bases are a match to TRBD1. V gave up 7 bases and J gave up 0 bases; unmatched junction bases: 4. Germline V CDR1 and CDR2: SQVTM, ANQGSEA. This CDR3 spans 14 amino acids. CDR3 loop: CSAKTGGSGNTIYF. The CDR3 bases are TGCAGCGCGAAGACAGGGGGCTCTGGAAACACCATATATTTT.

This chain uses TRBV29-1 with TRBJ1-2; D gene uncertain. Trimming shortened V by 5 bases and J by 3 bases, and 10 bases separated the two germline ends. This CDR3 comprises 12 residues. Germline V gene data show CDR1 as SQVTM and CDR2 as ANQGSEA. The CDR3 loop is CSVYTTDYGYTF. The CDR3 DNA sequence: TGCAGCGTTTACACTACGGACTATGGCTACACCTTC.

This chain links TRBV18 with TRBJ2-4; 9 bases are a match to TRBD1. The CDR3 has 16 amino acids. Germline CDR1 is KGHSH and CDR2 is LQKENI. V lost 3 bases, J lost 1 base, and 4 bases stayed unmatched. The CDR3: CASSPIQGAAKNIQYF. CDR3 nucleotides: TGTGCCAGCTCACCGATACAGGGGGCCGCCAAAAACATTCAGTACTTC.

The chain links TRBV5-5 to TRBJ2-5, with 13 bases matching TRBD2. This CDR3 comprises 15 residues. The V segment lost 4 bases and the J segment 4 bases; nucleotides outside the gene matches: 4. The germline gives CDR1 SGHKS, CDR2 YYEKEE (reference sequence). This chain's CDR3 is CASSAGTSGVETQYF. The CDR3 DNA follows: TGTGCCAGCAGCGCCGGGACTAGCGGGGTAGAGACCCAGTACTTC.

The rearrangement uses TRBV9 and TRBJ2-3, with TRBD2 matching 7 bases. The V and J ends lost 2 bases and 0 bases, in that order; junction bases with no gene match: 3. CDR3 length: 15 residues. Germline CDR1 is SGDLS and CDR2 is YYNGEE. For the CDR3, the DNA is TGTGCCAGCAGCGTTGTGCGGGGGAGCACAGATACGCAGTATTTT. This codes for CASSVVRGSTDTQYF.

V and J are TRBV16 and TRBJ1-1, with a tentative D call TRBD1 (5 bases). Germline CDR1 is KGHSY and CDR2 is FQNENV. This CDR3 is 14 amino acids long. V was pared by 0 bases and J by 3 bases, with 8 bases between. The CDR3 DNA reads TGTGCCAGCAGCCAATCAGACAGATACACTGAAGCTTTCTTT. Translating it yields CASSQSDRYTEAFF.

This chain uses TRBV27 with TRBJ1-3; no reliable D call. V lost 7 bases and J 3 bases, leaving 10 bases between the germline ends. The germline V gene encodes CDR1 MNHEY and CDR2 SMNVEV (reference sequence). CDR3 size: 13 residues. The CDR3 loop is CASKNLDGNTIYF. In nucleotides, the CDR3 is TGTGCCAGCAAAAACCTAGATGGAAACACCATATATTTT.

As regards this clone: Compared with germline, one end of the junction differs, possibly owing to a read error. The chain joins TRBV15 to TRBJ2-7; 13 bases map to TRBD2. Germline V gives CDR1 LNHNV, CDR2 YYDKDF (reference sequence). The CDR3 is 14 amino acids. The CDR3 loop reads CATSRGTSGGIIHF. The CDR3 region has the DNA TGTGCCACCAGCAGAGGGACTAGCGGGGGAATTATCCACTTC.

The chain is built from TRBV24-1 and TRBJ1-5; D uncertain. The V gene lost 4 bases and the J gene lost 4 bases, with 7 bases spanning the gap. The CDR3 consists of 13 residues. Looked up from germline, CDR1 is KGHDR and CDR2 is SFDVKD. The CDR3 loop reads CATSEGGNQPQHF. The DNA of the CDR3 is TGTGCCACCAGTGAGGGAGGAAATCAGCCCCAGCATTTT.

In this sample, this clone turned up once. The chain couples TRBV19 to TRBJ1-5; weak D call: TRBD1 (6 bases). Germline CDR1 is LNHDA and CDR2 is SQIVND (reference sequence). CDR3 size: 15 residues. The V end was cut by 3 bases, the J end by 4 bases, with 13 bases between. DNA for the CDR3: TGTGCCAGTAGTATGGGGGGGGCACTAAATCAGCCCCAGCATTTT. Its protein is CASSMGGALNQPQHF.

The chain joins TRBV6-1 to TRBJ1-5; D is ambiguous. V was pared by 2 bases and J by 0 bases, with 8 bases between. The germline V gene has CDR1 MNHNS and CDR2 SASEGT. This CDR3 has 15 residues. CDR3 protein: CASSESSYSNQPQHF. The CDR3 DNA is TGTGCCAGCAGTGAATCCAGTTATAGCAATCAGCCCCAGCATTTT.

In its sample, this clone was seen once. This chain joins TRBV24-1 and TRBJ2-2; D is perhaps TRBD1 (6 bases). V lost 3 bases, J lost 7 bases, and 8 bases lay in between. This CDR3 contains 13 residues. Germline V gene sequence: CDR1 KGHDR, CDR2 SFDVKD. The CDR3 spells CATSDPTGGELFF. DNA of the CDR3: TGTGCCACCAGTGATCCGACAGGCGGGGAGCTGTTTTTT.

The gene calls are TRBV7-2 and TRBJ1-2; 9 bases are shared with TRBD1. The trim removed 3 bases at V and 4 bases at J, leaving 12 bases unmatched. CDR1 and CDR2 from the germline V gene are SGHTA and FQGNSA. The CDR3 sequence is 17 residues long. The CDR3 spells CASSFDLGTGPFYGYTF. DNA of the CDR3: TGTGCCAGCAGCTTCGACCTAGGGACAGGGCCTTTCTATGGCTACACCTTC.

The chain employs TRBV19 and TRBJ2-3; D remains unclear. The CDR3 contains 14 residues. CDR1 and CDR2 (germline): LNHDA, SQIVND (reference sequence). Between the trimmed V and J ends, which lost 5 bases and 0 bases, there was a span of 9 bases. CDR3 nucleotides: TGTGCCAGTAGTCCTATTGCTAGCACAGATACGCAGTATTTT. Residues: CASSPIASTDTQYF.

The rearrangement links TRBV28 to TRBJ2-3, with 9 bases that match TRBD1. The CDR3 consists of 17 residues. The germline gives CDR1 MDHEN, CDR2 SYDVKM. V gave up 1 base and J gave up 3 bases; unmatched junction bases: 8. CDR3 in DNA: TGTGCCAGCAGTTTATTCTGGGACAGGGAGGGGACAGATACGCAGTATTTT. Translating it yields CASSLFWDREGTDTQYF.

CDR3 nucleotide sequence: TGCGCCAGCAGCCCTCCGGGGGACTACACTGAAGCTTTCTTT. This encodes CASSPPGDYTEAFF. The chain combines TRBV4-1 with TRBJ1-1, with D perhaps matching TRBD1 (5 bases). CDR1 and CDR2 (germline): MGHRA, YSYEKL. The length of the CDR3 is 14 residues. Trimming took off 4 bases at V and 3 bases at J, with 12 bases between the two ends.

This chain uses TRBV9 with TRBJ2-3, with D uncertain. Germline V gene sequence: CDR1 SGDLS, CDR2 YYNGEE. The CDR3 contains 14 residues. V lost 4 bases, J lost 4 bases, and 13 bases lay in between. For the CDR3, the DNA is TGTGCCAGCAGCCAAATCAACTCCCCAGATACGCAGTATTTT. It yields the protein CASSQINSPDTQYF.